The rows below give T cell receptor beta chains drawn from one sample of a study of PD-L1 blockade in urothelial cancer. Here immunoSEQ multiplex PCR was the method, and the copy in TCRdb shows in-frame clones only, minus some. Altogether about 35,000 clones are present, around 82% being singletons, with the ten largest covering 6.8%. Sequenced material: PBMCs, taken around atezolizumab (anti-PD-L1) treatment. These receptors were collected from a man aged 55 to 69 with urothelial cancer. CDR3s include the opening cysteine and the closing phenylalanine or tryptophan. A D gene is named only where the DNA matches it firmly. Clone sizes are given selectively: once, few, many, or a class where the clone is expanded.

d_gene,abundance,j_gene,v_gene,CDR3nt,CDR3aa
.,.,TRBJ2-2,TRBV21-1,TGTGCCAGCAGCAAATTTTGCCAGGGGGTGGACACCGGGGAGCTGTTTTTT,CASSKFCQGVDTGELFF
.,.,TRBJ2-7,TRBV5-1,TGCGCCAGCAGCTCCCCCCCGACAGATTACGAGCAGTACTTC,CASSSPPTDYEQYF
TRBD1,.,TRBJ1-4,TRBV5-6,TGTGCCAGCAGCTTCTTCGGGACAGGGGTGCGATTTTCTGAAAAACTGTTTTTT,CASSFFGTGVRFSEKLFF
TRBD1,.,TRBJ1-2,TRBV6-1,TGTGCCAGCAGTGAGATGGGACAGGTATATGGCTACACCTTC,CASSEMGQVYGYTF
.,.,TRBJ2-7,TRBV7-8,TGTGCCAGCAGCTTAAGACGTCTAGGCGACGAGCAGTACTTC,CASSLRRLGDEQYF
TRBD2,.,TRBJ2-1,TRBV11-3,TGTGCCAGCAGCTTAGTGTCTAGCGGGGGTAATGAGCAGTTCTTC,CASSLVSSGGNEQFF
TRBD2,.,TRBJ2-1,TRBV9,TGTGCCAGCAGCGTAGCGGGGGGTCCCCTTGGCAATGAGCAGTTCTTC,CASSVAGGPLGNEQFF
.,.,TRBJ2-7,TRBV4-2,TGTGCCAGCAGCCAAGATCCAGGGTCAGCTTACGAGCAGTACTTC,CASSQDPGSAYEQYF
.,.,TRBJ1-5,TRBV5-6,TGTGCCAGCAGCTTGGGCTCGGGGGCGCGGGGGTTCGTAGCCCAGCATTTT,CASSLGSGARGFVAQHF
TRBD1,few,TRBJ1-3,TRBV18,TGTGCCAGCTCACCGGGACAGGGTGTACGTTCGGGTGGAAACACCATATATTTT,CASSPGQGVRSGGNTIYF
TRBD1,.,TRBJ1-1,TRBV18,TGTGCCAGCTCACCCCCGACAGGGACTGAAGCTTTCTTT,CASSPPTGTEAFF
.,.,TRBJ2-1,TRBV6-1,TGTGCCAGCAAAACGGGGGTTAGCTCCTACAATGAGCAGTTCTTC,CASKTGVSSYNEQFF
.,few,TRBJ1-3,TRBV2,TGTGCCAGCAGTGCGACGGTGGACTCAGGAAACACCATATATTTT,CASSATVDSGNTIYF
.,.,TRBJ2-4,TRBV19,TGTGCCTATCCGACGATCAGGGCAACCAAAAACATTCAGTACTTC,CAYPTIRATKNIQYF
.,.,TRBJ2-7,TRBV5-3,TGTGCCAGAAGCTTGTCCTCCGCAAAGGGAGGACGCTACGAGCAGTACTTC,CARSLSSAKGGRYEQYF
.,.,TRBJ2-2,TRBV5-1,TGCGCCAGCAGCTTGGAGGGGCCGGGCACCGGGGAGCTGTTTTTT,CASSLEGPGTGELFF
TRBD2,few,TRBJ2-7,TRBV7-9,TGTGCCAGCAGCTTAGCCGGCGGAGCGGGGGGCTCCTACGAGCAGTACTTC,CASSLAGGAGGSYEQYF
TRBD1,.,TRBJ1-1,TRBV29-1,TGCAGCGCTATGACAGGGGTCACTGAAGCTTTCTTT,CSAMTGVTEAFF
.,.,TRBJ1-6,TRBV28,TGTGCCAGCACCCGAGGGGGACAAGATAATTCACCCCTCCACTTT,CASTRGGQDNSPLHF
.,.,TRBJ1-3,TRBV2,TGTGCCAGCAGTGACAGATACTCTGGAAACACCATATATTTT,CASSDRYSGNTIYF